This is a list of T cell receptor beta chains from one sample in a study of blood T cells in healthy people across ages. A single record per CDR3 protein comes from TCRdb applying MiXCR to the 5' RACE reads. This sample yields approximately 1,100,000 distinct CDR3 sequences, of which over 35% are seen a single time; 15% to 20% belongs to the top ten. Sequenced material: blood. These receptors were obtained from a woman aged 60-70 years in good health. The CDR3 runs from the conserved cysteine through the conserved F or W. D genes are given only for firm matches. Part of the rows lack a size; the others show once, few, many or a class for expanded clones.

V	D	J	size	CDR3	DNA
TRBV20-1	-	TRBJ1-2	-	CSASTMAYGYTF	TGCAGTGCTAGTACTATGGCCTATGGCTACACCTTC
TRBV20-1	-	TRBJ2-7	-	CSASWLPPYEQYF	TGCAGTGCTAGTTGGCTACCTCCCTACGAGCAGTACTTC
TRBV27	TRBD2	TRBJ2-3	-	CASSGRGRAGTDTQYF	TGTGCCAGCAGTGGGCGGGGGAGGGCCGGCACAGATACGCAGTATTTT
TRBV6-1	-	TRBJ1-1	few	CASSRENTEAFF	TGTGCCAGCAGCAGAGAGAACACTGAAGCTTTCTTT
TRBV7-2	-	TRBJ2-3	many	CASSLLQTRIDTQYF	TGTGCCAGCAGCTTATTACAGACGCGAATCGATACGCAGTATTTT
TRBV28	-	TRBJ2-5	few	CASSPPTTGEGETQYF	TGTGCCAGCAGTCCTCCAACTACAGGGGAGGGGGAGACCCAGTACTTC
TRBV27	TRBD2	TRBJ2-5	few	CASSLLGARGRARETQYF	TGTGCCAGCAGTTTACTTGGTGCCAGAGGGAGGGCCCGGGAGACCCAGTACTTC
TRBV7-2	-	TRBJ1-6	-	CASSEQGSRNSPLHF	TGTGCCAGCAGCGAACAGGGTTCTCGGAATTCACCCCTCCACTTT
TRBV29-1	TRBD2	TRBJ2-7	-	CSVSTSGSLYEQYF	TGCAGCGTTTCGACTAGCGGGAGTCTCTACGAGCAGTACTTC
TRBV14	-	TRBJ2-7	-	CASSQDPAGAYEQYF	TGTGCCAGCAGCCAAGATCCGGCAGGGGCCTACGAGCAGTACTTC
TRBV3-1	-	TRBJ1-2	once	CASSQGAGMNYGYTF	TGTGCCAGCAGCCAAGGGGCGGGGATGAACTATGGCTACACCTTC
TRBV10-3	TRBD2	TRBJ2-1	-	CAISDSGSVNEQFF	TGTGCCATCAGTGACAGCGGGAGCGTCAATGAGCAGTTCTTC
TRBV7-3	-	TRBJ1-1	-	CASSSYPSGSVSTEAFF	TGTGCCAGCAGCTCCTATCCGTCAGGTTCGGTGAGCACTGAAGCTTTCTTT
TRBV29-1	-	TRBJ2-5	once	CSTSGHFSEYEQYF	TGCAGCACCTCGGGACACTTCTCGGAGTATGAGCAGTACTTC
TRBV6-1	TRBD2	TRBJ2-5	few	CASSGGLAGVETQYF	TGTGCCAGCAGTGGGGGACTAGCGGGAGTAGAGACCCAGTACTTC
TRBV27	-	TRBJ2-3	-	CASSLSWADTQYF	TGTGCCAGCAGTTTATCGTGGGCCGATACGCAGTATTTT
TRBV7-9	-	TRBJ2-1	-	CASGSPADFSYNEQFF	TGTGCCAGCGGATCCCCAGCGGATTTCTCCTACAATGAGCAGTTCTTC
TRBV7-8	-	TRBJ2-3	-	CASSLGGRRGTDTQYF	TGTGCCAGCAGCTTAGGAGGCAGGAGGGGCACAGATACGCAGTATTTT